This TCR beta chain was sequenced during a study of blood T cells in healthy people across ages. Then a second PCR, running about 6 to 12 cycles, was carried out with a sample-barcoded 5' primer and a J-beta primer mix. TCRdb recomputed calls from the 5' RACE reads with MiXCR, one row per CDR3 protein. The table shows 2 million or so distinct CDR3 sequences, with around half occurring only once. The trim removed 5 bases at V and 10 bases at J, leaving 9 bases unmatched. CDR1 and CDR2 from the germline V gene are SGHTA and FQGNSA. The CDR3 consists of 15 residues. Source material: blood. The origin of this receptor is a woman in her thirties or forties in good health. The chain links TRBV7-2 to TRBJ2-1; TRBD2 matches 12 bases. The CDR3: CASSQTSGGPLEQFF. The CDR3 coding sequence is TGTGCCAGCAGCCAAACTAGCGGGGGGCCCTTGGAGCAGTTCTTC.